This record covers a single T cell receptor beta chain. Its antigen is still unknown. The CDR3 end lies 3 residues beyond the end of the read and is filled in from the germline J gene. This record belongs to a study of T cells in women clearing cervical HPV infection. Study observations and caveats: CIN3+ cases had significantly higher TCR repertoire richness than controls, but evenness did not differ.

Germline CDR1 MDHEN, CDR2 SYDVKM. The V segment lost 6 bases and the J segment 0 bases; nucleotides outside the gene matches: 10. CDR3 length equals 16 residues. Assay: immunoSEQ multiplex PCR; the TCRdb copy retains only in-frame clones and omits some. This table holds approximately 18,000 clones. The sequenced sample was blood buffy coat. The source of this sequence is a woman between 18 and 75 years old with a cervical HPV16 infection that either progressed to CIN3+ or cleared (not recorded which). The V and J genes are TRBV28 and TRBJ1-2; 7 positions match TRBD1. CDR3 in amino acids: CASRLGTASPNYGYTF. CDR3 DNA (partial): TGTGCCAGCAGACTCGGGACAGCATCACCTAACTATGGC.